The 31 T cell receptor beta chains in this list originate from one sample, sequenced in a study of T cell repertoires in cytomegalovirus infection. These TCRs' antigens remain unknown. MiXCR, run by TCRdb on the reads, gives a single entry per CDR3 protein. Of approximately 910,000 distinct CDR3 sequences in the sample, around 31% were seen once. The source was cultured CD8+ T cells from PBMCs, collected from culture after CMV antigen stimulation. These receptors originate from a human donor in good health (CMV status not recorded). Some clones in this sample may be carry-over from other donors' samples.

With respect to this clonotype: The germline gene is not matched at one end of the junction; a read error may be the cause. This chain uses TRBV7-6 with TRBJ2-2, with D possibly matching TRBD2 (6 bases). Germline values: CDR1 SGHVS, CDR2 FNYEAQ. This CDR3 is built from 15 residues. The CDR3 DNA follows: TGTGCTAGCACCCCGGGTTCGGGGACTGTCGGGGAGCTGTTTTTT. Protein: CASTPGSGTVGELFF.

The chain employs TRBV12-3 or TRBV12-4 and TRBJ2-7, with 8 bases aligning to TRBD2. The CDR3 length is 11 residues. J was trimmed by 11 bases and V by 6 bases; bases with no gene match: 6. The CDR3 bases are TGTGCCAGCAGCCCCGGGGGGGAGGAGTACTTC. It encodes CASSPGGEEYF.

The chain recombines TRBV19 with TRBJ2-7; TRBD1 agrees at 9 bases. V shed 6 bases, J shed 3 bases, and the junction held 21 bases outside the gene matches. The CDR3 covers 19 residues. Germline lookup yields CDR1 LNHDA and CDR2 SQIVND (reference sequence). CDR3 DNA sequence: TGTGCCAGTAGAGCCTCGGCCTCTTTTAGGACAGGGGACTACTACGAGCAGTACTTC. It is translated as CASRASASFRTGDYYEQYF.

The chain couples TRBV2 to TRBJ1-5; the D gene is possibly TRBD1 (6 bases). CDR1 SNHLY and CDR2 FYNNEI come from the germline V gene. This CDR3 has 15 residues. V was clipped by 4 bases and J by 7 bases, with 17 bases between them. The CDR3 here is CASSGGGSTGQPQHF. The CDR3 nucleotides read TGTGCCAGCAGTGGGGGGGGCTCAACGGGGCAGCCCCAGCATTTT.

This clonotype was seen a handful of times. The chain recombines TRBV7-9 with TRBJ1-5; 10 bases fit TRBD1. The CDR3 runs to 19 residues. Germline V gene data show CDR1 as SEHNR and CDR2 as FQNEAQ (reference sequence). J was trimmed by 0 bases and V by 8 bases; bases with no gene match: 16. The CDR3 DNA reads TGTGCCAGCTCCAGCTTTTTGACAGGGGGCTCCAATAGCAATCAGCCCCAGCATTTT. Amino acids: CASSSFLTGGSNSNQPQHF.

Of note for this clonotype: A much larger clone sits a single nucleotide away, making a read error possible. V gene TRBV6-2 or TRBV6-3 combines with J gene TRBJ2-3; D gene ambiguous. Germline V gene data show CDR1 as MNHEY and CDR2 as SVGEGT. Trimming took 5 bases from V and 0 from J, leaving 15 bases between them. The CDR3 consists of 16 residues. CDR3 amino acids: CASSHYGITSTDTQYF. CDR3 bases: TGTGCCAGCAGTCACTATGGGATCACTAGCACAGATACGCAGTATTTT.

This clonotype was picked up a small number of times. The rearrangement joins TRBV7-9 to TRBJ2-3; no clear D. The germline V gene encodes CDR1 SEHNR and CDR2 FQNEAQ (reference sequence). The CDR3 consists of 15 residues. The ends were cut back, 2 bases at V and 0 bases at J, with 9 bases in the middle. CDR3 nucleotide sequence: TGTGCCAGCAGCTTAATACGCCGTAGCACAGATACGCAGTATTTT. Amino acid sequence: CASSLIRRSTDTQYF.

The CDR3 sequence: CASSRDRLQPQHF. The CDR3 DNA sequence: TGTGCCAGCAGCCGGGACCGCCTTCAGCCCCAGCATTTT. The rearrangement uses TRBV7-9 and TRBJ1-5, with a weak D call TRBD1 (5 bases). The CDR3 is 13 amino acids. From germline, CDR1 is SEHNR and CDR2 FQNEAQ (reference sequence). V was shortened by 5 bases and J by 6 bases, with 11 bases between the two germline ends. Supplemented by reference TRBV7-9 and TRBJ1-5, the full variable domain reads DTGVSQNPRHKITKRGQNVTFRCDPISEHNRLYWYRQTLGQGPEFLTYFQNEAQLEKSRLLSDRFSAERPKGSFSTLEIQRTEQGDSAMYLCASSRDRLQPQHFGDGTRLSIL.

V and J are TRBV7-4 and TRBJ1-1; a weak D match, TRBD1 (6 bases). Germline V CDR1 and CDR2: SGHVT, SQSDAQ. The V end lost 5 bases, the J end lost 1 base, and 14 bases lay between the germline ends. The CDR3 runs to 15 residues. This CDR3 is CASSGGQQSNTEAFF. In DNA, the CDR3 is TGTGCCAGCAGCGGCGGACAGCAATCGAACACTGAAGCTTTCTTT.

This clonotype was seen only once. The chain combines TRBV4-3 with TRBJ2-2; 8 bases align to TRBD2. Germline V gene data show CDR1 as LGHNA and CDR2 as YSLEER. V lost 0 bases and J lost 2; bases outside the gene matches: 11. The CDR3 covers 19 residues. The CDR3 DNA follows: TGCGCCAGCAGCCAAGATCGGTGGGGCGGGGGGCGAAACACCGGGGAGCTGTTTTTT. Translation: CASSQDRWGGGRNTGELFF.

This clonotype was recorded at least ten times. The genes are TRBV12-3 or TRBV12-4 and TRBJ1-1; no definite D call. Trimming cost V 7 bases and J 1 base, with 13 bases left between them. The CDR3 loop spans 14 amino acids. CDR3 in amino acids: CASISPDENTEAFF. In DNA form, the CDR3 reads TGTGCCAGCATTTCCCCGGACGAGAACACTGAAGCTTTCTTT.

This clonotype was detected a few times. The chain uses TRBV7-9 and TRBJ2-5; 10 bases map to TRBD1. V was pared by 5 bases and J by 4 bases, with 10 bases of the junction left unmatched. Germline assignment: CDR1 SEHNR and CDR2 FQNEAQ (reference sequence). There are 16 residues in the CDR3. The CDR3 DNA follows: TGTGCCAGCAGCCTTTCGACAGGGGGCCTGCGAGAGACCCAGTACTTC. Its protein is CASSLSTGGLRETQYF.

This clonotype was counted many times. This chain links TRBV7-8 with TRBJ1-3; 9 positions agree with TRBD1. The CDR3 has 19 residues. From germline, CDR1 is SGHVS and CDR2 FQNEAQ. With V trimmed by 3 bases and J by 0 bases, 12 bases remained unmatched. The CDR3 region is CASSFSGTGIAVSGNTIYF. CDR3 DNA: TGTGCCAGCAGCTTCTCGGGGACAGGGATTGCCGTCTCTGGAAACACCATATATTTT.

The CDR3 loop is CASSVLDHEEEKLFF. The DNA for the CDR3 is TGTGCCAGTAGCGTTCTCGACCACGAGGAGGAAAAACTGTTTTTT. The genes are TRBV19 and TRBJ1-4; unclear D gene. The CDR3 length is 15 residues. Germline V CDR1 and CDR2: LNHDA, SQIVND (reference sequence). V lost 6 bases and J 8 bases, leaving 19 bases between the germline ends.

J is TRBJ2-1 and V is TRBV19; 7 bases agree with TRBD1. Germline V CDR1 and CDR2: LNHDA, SQIVND (reference sequence). This CDR3 is built from 12 residues. J gave up 3 bases and V 11 bases, and 4 bases lay outside the gene matches. The CDR3 spells CASQGDYNEQFF. The CDR3 DNA reads TGTGCCTCCCAGGGGGACTACAATGAGCAGTTCTTC.

With respect to this clonotype: Likely a read error: the CDR3 ends without its conserved phenylalanine or tryptophan. In DNA, the CDR3 is TGTGCCAGCAGTTTAAGGGGGCGCTTTGAAGCTTTCCTT. It encodes CASSLRGRFEAFL. The rearrangement links TRBV27 to TRBJ1-1; 7 positions match TRBD1. From germline, CDR1 is MNHEY and CDR2 SMNVEV (reference sequence). Trimming cost V 2 bases and J 7 bases; bases outside gene matches: 4. This CDR3 has 13 amino acids.

There are a few counts of this clonotype. The rearrangement uses TRBV28 and TRBJ1-1, with TRBD1 matching over 7 bases. The CDR3 is 14 amino acids. Germline V gives CDR1 MDHEN, CDR2 SYDVKM. After removal of 6 bases from V and 6 bases from J, the junction contained 10 bases not matched to a gene. DNA of the CDR3: TGTGCCAGCAGGACCGACAGGGTGTTATCTGAAGCTTTCTTT. This translates into CASRTDRVLSEAFF.

The chain links TRBV6-5 to TRBJ2-2; 9 bases agree with TRBD2. The CDR3 runs to 14 residues. Losses at the gene ends were 4 bases for V and 6 bases for J; bases not matched to a gene: 3. The V gene's germline CDR1 is MNHEY and CDR2 SVGAGI. The CDR3 reads CASSCGGVAGELFF. DNA for the CDR3: TGTGCCAGCAGTTGCGGGGGGGTGGCCGGGGAGCTGTTTTTT.

This clonotype occurred many times. V is TRBV7-9 and J is TRBJ1-1, with a tentative D call TRBD1 (5 bases). Per germline, CDR1 SEHNR and CDR2 FQNEAQ (reference sequence). The CDR3 contains 14 residues. Trimming removed 11 bases from V and 1 base from J, with 17 bases in between. The CDR3 is CAFEWDGANTEAFF. CDR3 nucleotides: TGTGCCTTCGAGTGGGACGGAGCGAACACTGAAGCTTTCTTT.

The V call is TRBV25-1, the J call TRBJ2-2, with 8 bases that match TRBD1. The CDR3 has 15 residues. The trim removed 3 bases at V and 7 bases at J, leaving 7 bases unmatched. From germline, CDR1 is MGHDK and CDR2 SYGVNS. CDR3 sequence reads: CASSDRTGWNGELFF. The DNA for the CDR3 is TGTGCCAGCAGTGATCGGACAGGGTGGAACGGGGAGCTGTTTTTT.

Notes on this clonotype: An end of the junction differs from the germline gene, which may be a read error. The chain couples TRBV12-3 or TRBV12-4 to TRBJ2-6; D might be TRBD2 (6 bases). The CDR3 is made up of 15 amino acids. The CDR3 loop reads CANSDAGSGANVLTF. The CDR3 region has the DNA TGTGCCAACAGTGACGCGGGATCTGGGGCCAACGTCCTGACTTTC.

This clonotype was detected ten times or more. The J gene is TRBJ2-1, the V gene TRBV7-6; no clear D. CDR1 and CDR2 (germline): SGHVS, FNYEAQ. This CDR3 region has 13 residues. V was trimmed by 6 bases and J by 10 bases, leaving 16 bases between them. The CDR3 DNA sequence: TGTGCCAGCAGAACCCCTCGGAGTCTGGAGCAGTTCTTC. Amino acids: CASRTPRSLEQFF.

The chain links TRBV6-6 to TRBJ2-7; unclear D gene. The V end lost 5 bases, the J end lost 2 bases, and 19 bases lay between the germline ends. Germline-derived CDR1 and CDR2 are MNHNY and SVGAGI (reference sequence). The CDR3 length is 16 residues. CDR3 residues: CASSPPGRIIPYEQYF. DNA for the CDR3: TGTGCCAGCAGTCCTCCTGGACGGATTATTCCCTACGAGCAGTACTTC.

Only one count was recorded for this clonotype. This chain joins TRBV7-3 and TRBJ2-3; 10 bases align to TRBD1. Trimming removed 6 bases from V and 5 bases from J; junction bases left unmatched: 5. Germline CDR1 SGHTA, CDR2 FQGTGA. The CDR3 spans 14 residues. The CDR3 loop is CASRIRDRGDTQYF. CDR3 bases: TGTGCCAGCAGAATACGGGACAGGGGAGATACGCAGTATTTT.

This chain connects TRBV6-1 to TRBJ2-7; the match to TRBD2 covers 8 bases. The CDR3 is 15 amino acids. Germline values: CDR1 MNHNS, CDR2 SASEGT. The trim removed 5 bases at V and 5 bases at J, leaving 11 bases unmatched. The CDR3 DNA is TGTGCCAGCAGTTACGTTGGCGGGGGGATCAACGAGCAGTACGTC. Its protein is CASSYVGGGINEQYV.

The J gene is TRBJ2-1, the V gene TRBV12-3 or TRBV12-4; TRBD2 aligns across 7 bases. Unmatched junction bases numbered 16, after V lost 10 bases and J lost 7 bases. This CDR3 has 15 amino acids. The CDR3 loop reads CATSQVKRGRNEQFF. Written as DNA, the CDR3 is TGTGCCACCTCCCAGGTGAAGCGGGGTAGGAATGAGCAGTTCTTC.

This clonotype was recorded many times. The chain carries TRBV7-9 and TRBJ2-7, with unresolved D. There are 14 residues in the CDR3. Trimming shortened V by 5 bases and J by 8 bases, and 19 bases separated the two germline ends. Germline V CDR1 and CDR2: SEHNR, FQNEAQ (reference sequence). The CDR3 reads CASSQVDGAGQQYF. The CDR3 nucleotides are TGTGCCAGCAGCCAGGTGGACGGAGCCGGGCAGCAGTACTTC.

The table lists this clonotype with a few counts. The V gene is TRBV7-9, the J gene TRBJ2-5; a weak D match, TRBD2 (6 bases). V lost 5 bases and J 5 bases, leaving 12 bases between the germline ends. Germline V gene lookup returns CDR1 SEHNR and CDR2 FQNEAQ (reference sequence). The CDR3 loop spans 13 amino acids. CDR3: CASSAGWSETQYF. DNA for the CDR3: TGTGCCAGCAGCGCGGGGTGGTCCGAGACCCAGTACTTC. Complete variable domain (other parts from reference TRBV7-9 and TRBJ2-5): DTGVSQNPRHKITKRGQNVTFRCDPISEHNRLYWYRQTLGQGPEFLTYFQNEAQLEKSRLLSDRFSAERPKGSFSTLEIQRTEQGDSAMYLCASSAGWSETQYFGPGTRLLVL.

This clonotype was observed a handful of times. This sequence joins TRBV28 and TRBJ1-6; no clear D gene. V lost 7 bases to trimming and J lost 5 bases, with 12 bases between them. The CDR3 length is 14 residues. Germline V lookup: CDR1 MDHEN, CDR2 SYDVKM. The CDR3: CASKRADDNSPLHF. The CDR3 DNA is TGTGCCAGCAAAAGGGCCGACGATAATTCACCCCTCCACTTT.

This clonotype has only a few counts. The rearrangement uses TRBV6-6 and TRBJ2-2, with D unclear. V was trimmed by 2 bases and J by 6 bases, leaving 13 bases between them. CDR3 length equals 15 residues. Germline V lookup: CDR1 MNHNY, CDR2 SVGAGI (reference sequence). The CDR3 loop is CASSYKDRWAGELFF. The CDR3, as DNA: TGTGCCAGCAGTTACAAAGACCGCTGGGCCGGGGAGCTGTTTTTT.

This clonotype was counted many times. This chain joins TRBV7-6 and TRBJ1-1; 10 positions match TRBD1. From germline, CDR1 is SGHVS and CDR2 FNYEAQ. This CDR3 region has 16 residues. Losses at the gene ends were 1 base for V and 7 bases for J; bases not matched to a gene: 9. DNA for the CDR3: TGTGCCAGCAGCTTAGAGGGACAGGGGCTTGAATATGAAGCTTTCTTT. As protein: CASSLEGQGLEYEAFF. The complete variable domain, with remaining parts taken from reference TRBV7-6 and TRBJ1-1, reads GAGVSQSPRYKVTKRGQDVALRCDPISGHVSLYWYRQALGQGPEFLTYFNYEAQQDKSGLPNDRFSAERPEGSISTLTIQRTEQRDSAMYRCASSLEGQGLEYEAFFGQGTRLTVV.